This TCR beta chain comes out of a study of shared clonotypes between healthy human individuals. For the study at large: Contributing individuals were a couple of females and three males aged 18 to 49. Study-level results: Relative to their counterparts shared across all four donors, non-shared clonotypes exhibited diminished generation probabilities.

Adult Caucasians living in Nashville, Tennessee made up all of the donors. TCRdb's table, derived via immunoSEQ multiplex PCR, lists solely in-frame clones and lacks some. The sample lists under 650,000 clones; 90% to 97% were seen once. Germline V gene lookup returns CDR1 MNHEY and CDR2 SMNVEV (reference sequence). Trimming shortened V by 11 bases and J by 4 bases, and 14 bases separated the two germline ends. The CDR3 length is 12 residues. About this clone: What it recognizes is unknown.

The sample consisted of naive CD4+ T cells sorted from blood. The sample's subset: CD45RA+ positively selected. The source of this sequence is a woman aged 25 to 39 in good health. The gene calls are TRBV27 and TRBJ1-2; D is undetermined. The DNA for the CDR3 is TGTGCCGTTTGGTCAGATCCCTATGGCTACACCTTC. It codes for CAVWSDPYGYTF.